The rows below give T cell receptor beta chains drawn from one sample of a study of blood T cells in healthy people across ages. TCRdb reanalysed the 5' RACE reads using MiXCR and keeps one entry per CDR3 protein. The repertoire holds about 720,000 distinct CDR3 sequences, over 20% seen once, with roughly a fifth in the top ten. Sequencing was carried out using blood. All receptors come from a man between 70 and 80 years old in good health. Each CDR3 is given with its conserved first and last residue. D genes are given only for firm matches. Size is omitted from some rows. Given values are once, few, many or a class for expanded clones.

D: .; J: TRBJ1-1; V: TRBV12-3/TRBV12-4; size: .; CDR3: CASNQKPGRMNTEAFF; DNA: TGTGCCAGCAATCAAAAACCGGGACGGATGAACACTGAAGCTTTCTTT
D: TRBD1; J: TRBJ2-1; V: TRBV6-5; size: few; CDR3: CASSSPGQGALSSYNEQFF; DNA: TGTGCCAGCAGTTCGCCGGGACAGGGGGCCCTGAGCTCCTACAATGAGCAGTTCTTC
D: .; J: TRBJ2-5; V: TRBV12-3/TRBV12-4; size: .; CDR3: CASSPPSWGTETQYF; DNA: TGTGCCAGCAGTCCCCCCAGCTGGGGTACAGAGACCCAGTACTTC
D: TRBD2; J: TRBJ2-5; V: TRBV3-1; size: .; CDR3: CASSQVTSGGALQTQYF; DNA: TGTGCCAGCAGCCAAGTAACTAGCGGGGGGGCCTTGCAGACCCAGTACTTC
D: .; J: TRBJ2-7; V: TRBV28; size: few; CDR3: CASRDRHEQYF; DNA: TGTGCCAGCAGGGACAGACACGAGCAGTACTTC
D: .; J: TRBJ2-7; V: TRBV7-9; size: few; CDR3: CASSTSRDLSYEQYF; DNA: TGTGCCAGCAGCACCTCCCGGGATCTCTCCTACGAGCAGTACTTC
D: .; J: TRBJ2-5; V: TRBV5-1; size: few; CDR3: CVSSSAAAQETQYF; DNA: TGCGTCAGCAGTTCCGCAGCGGCGCAAGAGACCCAGTACTTC
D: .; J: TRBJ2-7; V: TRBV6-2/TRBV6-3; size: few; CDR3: CASRRLGERYEQYF; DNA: TGTGCCAGCAGAAGGCTCGGGGAGAGATACGAGCAGTACTTC
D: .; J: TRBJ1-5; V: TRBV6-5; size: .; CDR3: CASTAGQNQPQHF; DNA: TGTGCCAGCACGGCGGGACAAAATCAGCCCCAGCATTTT
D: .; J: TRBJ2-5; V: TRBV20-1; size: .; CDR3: CSAISGDQETQYF; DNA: TGCAGTGCTATATCGGGAGACCAAGAGACCCAGTACTTC
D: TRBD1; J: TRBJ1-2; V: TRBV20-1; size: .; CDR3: CSARDPPGTAYGYTF; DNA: TGCAGTGCTAGAGATCCCCCGGGGACAGCCTATGGCTACACCTTC
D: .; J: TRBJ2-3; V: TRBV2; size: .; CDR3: CASKRGGDSDTQYF; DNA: TGTGCCAGCAAAAGGGGGGGCGACTCAGATACGCAGTATTTT
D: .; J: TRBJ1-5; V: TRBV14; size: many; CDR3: CASSQVGNQPQHF; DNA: TGTGCCAGCAGCCAAGTCGGCAATCAGCCCCAGCATTTT
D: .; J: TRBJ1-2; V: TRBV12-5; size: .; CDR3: CASGLEGDYGYTF; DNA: TGTGCTAGTGGTTTAGAGGGGGACTATGGCTACACCTTC
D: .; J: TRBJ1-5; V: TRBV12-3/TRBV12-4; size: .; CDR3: CASSWGPGSNQPQHF; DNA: TGTGCCAGCAGTTGGGGGCCGGGGAGCAATCAGCCCCAGCATTTT
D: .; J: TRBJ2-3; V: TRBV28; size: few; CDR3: CAGRQAAADTQYF; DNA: TGTGCCGGACGACAGGCGGCCGCAGATACGCAGTATTTT